The T cell receptor (beta chain) under discussion was sequenced for a study of blood T cell repertoires in COVID-19. Study-wide context: Some COVID-19 samples were acute and others convalescent; all came from the United States, Italy and Spain. The analysed material was cDNA or gDNA that came from T cells, B-cell-depleted T cells, or PBMCs.

Authors' processing steps: By means of reference gene primer amplification, nucleated cell counts were estimated. Sequencing was performed with immunoSEQ multiplex PCR; in TCRdb, only in-frame clones are kept and a portion is missing. The DNA was the basis for D and trimming; V, J and clone size are from that table. The data hold roughly 350,000 clones, with around nine tenths observed a single time. Germline V gene sequence: CDR1 LGHDT, CDR2 YNNKEL (reference sequence). V lost 0 bases and J lost 8, with 17 bases in between. The CDR3 is 16 amino acids. This rearrangement joins TRBV3-1 (or the pseudogene TRBV3-2) to TRBJ2-1; D may be TRBD2 (6 bases). This sequence originates from a woman aged 18-35 years who had recovered from COVID-19. The sequencing sample was made of peripheral blood. CDR3 nucleotides: TGTGCCAGCAGCCAAGATTGGGGGACTCAGGTTGATGAGCAGTTCTTC. Protein product: CASSQDWGTQVDEQFF.